This TCR beta chain was documented in a study of cytomegalovirus exposure and HLA in healthy donors. Study-wide results and caveats: Roughly even sequencing depth across donors was the assumption behind the presence/absence analyses. Earlier analysis found most TCR beta V segments productive about 87% or about 30% of the time. A later analysis by the authors found several of the most significant clusters apparently linked to common viral pathogens. Some V segments could not be told apart, so they were left out, TRBV6-2 and TRBV6-3 among them.

The V gene end was trimmed by 6 bases and the J gene end by 0 bases; junction bases not matched to a gene: 5. This CDR3 region has 16 residues. PCR amplification relied on 60 Vbeta primers (plus 13 Jbeta primers). The data were produced by immunoSEQ multiplex PCR, yet TCRdb's version contains in-frame clones alone and is incomplete. The data contain about 120,000 clones, around three quarters of them singletons. In the case of this clone: Antigen unknown.

This clonotype originated in a man younger than 40 in good health and CMV-seropositive. This chain links TRBV23-1 with TRBJ2-7; TRBD2 matches 13 bases. TRBV23-1 is given ORF status, its function remaining uncertain. What was sequenced was PBMCs. The CDR3 spells CASRERTSGSSYEQYF. DNA of the CDR3: TGCGCCAGCAGAGAAAGGACTAGCGGGAGCTCCTACGAGCAGTACTTC.